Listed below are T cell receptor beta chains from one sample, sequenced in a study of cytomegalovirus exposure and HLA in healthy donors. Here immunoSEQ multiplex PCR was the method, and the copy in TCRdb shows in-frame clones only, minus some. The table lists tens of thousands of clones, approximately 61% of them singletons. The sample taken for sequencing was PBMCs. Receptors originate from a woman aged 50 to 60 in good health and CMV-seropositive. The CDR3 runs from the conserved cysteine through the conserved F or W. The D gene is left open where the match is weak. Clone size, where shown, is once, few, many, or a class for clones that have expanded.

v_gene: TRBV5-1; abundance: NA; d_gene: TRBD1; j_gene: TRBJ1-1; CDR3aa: CASSWTTGGGTEAFF; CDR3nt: TGCGCCAGCAGCTGGACGACAGGGGGAGGCACTGAAGCTTTCTTT
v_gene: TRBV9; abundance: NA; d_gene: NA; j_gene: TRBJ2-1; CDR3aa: CASSTDPGSSYNEQFF; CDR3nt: TGTGCCAGCAGCACTGACCCGGGGAGCTCCTACAATGAGCAGTTCTTC
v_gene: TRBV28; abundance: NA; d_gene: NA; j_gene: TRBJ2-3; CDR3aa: CASSKTAGSDTQYF; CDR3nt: TGTGCCAGCAGTAAAACAGCAGGATCAGATACGCAGTATTTT
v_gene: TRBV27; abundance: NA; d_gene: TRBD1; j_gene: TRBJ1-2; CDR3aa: CASRPPGGSNYGYTF; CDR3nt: TGTGCCAGCAGGCCCCCAGGGGGAAGTAACTATGGCTACACCTTC
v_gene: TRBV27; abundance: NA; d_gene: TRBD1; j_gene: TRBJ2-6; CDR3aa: CASSLQGDGANVLTF; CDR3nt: TGTGCCAGCAGTTTGCAGGGGGATGGGGCCAACGTCCTGACTTTC
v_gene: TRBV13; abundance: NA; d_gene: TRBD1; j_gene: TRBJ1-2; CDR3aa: CASSEQGAIYGYTF; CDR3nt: TGTGCCAGCAGCGAGCAGGGGGCGATCTATGGCTACACCTTC
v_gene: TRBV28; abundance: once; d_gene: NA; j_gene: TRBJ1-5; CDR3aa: CASSPRAGRGNQPQHF; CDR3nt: TGTGCCAGCAGTCCGAGGGCCGGTCGTGGCAATCAGCCCCAGCATTTT
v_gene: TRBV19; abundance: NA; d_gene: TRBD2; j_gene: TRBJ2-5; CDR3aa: CASSQRLAGEETQYF; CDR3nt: TGTGCCAGTAGCCAAAGACTAGCGGGGGAAGAGACCCAGTACTTC
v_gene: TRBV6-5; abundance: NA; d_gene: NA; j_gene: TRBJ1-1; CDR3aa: CASSYSKEVPEAFF; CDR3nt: TGTGCCAGCAGTTACTCGAAGGAGGTACCTGAAGCTTTCTTT
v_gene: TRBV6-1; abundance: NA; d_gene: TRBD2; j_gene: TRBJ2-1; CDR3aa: CASISGGPYNEQFF; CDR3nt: TGTGCCAGCATTAGCGGGGGTCCTTACAATGAGCAGTTCTTC
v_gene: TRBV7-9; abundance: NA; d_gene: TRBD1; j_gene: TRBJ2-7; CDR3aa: CSSSHPQGVILLGEQYF; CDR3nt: TGTTCCAGCAGCCACCCCCAGGGGGTTATTCTTCTGGGCGAGCAGTACTTC
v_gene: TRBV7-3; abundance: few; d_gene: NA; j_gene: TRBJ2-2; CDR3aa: CASSLAGLGTGELFF; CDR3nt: TGTGCCAGCAGCTTAGCGGGGTTGGGCACCGGGGAGCTGTTTTTT
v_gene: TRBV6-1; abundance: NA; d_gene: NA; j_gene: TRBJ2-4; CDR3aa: CASSEALDSLAKNIQYF; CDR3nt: TGTGCCAGCAGTGAAGCCCTGGACAGCCTAGCCAAAAACATTCAGTACTTC
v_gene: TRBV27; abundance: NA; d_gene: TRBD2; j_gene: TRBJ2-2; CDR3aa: CASSYFGGGHTGELFF; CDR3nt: TGTGCCAGCAGTTACTTCGGGGGGGGGCACACCGGGGAGCTGTTTTTT
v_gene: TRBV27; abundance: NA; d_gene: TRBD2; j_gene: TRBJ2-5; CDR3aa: CASSLSSGGPSETQYF; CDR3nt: TGTGCCAGCAGTTTATCTAGCGGGGGGCCCTCGGAGACCCAGTACTTC
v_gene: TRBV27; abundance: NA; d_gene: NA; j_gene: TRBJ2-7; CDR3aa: CASSITRVGGDEQYF; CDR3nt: TGTGCCAGCAGTATAACTAGGGTTGGCGGGGACGAGCAGTACTTC
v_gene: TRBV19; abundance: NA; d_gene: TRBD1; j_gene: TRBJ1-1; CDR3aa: CASSKETGGDTEAFF; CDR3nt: TGTGCCAGTAGTAAGGAGACAGGGGGCGACACTGAAGCTTTCTTT
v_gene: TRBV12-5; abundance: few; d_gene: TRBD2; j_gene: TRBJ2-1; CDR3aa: CASGLFAGGPNEQFF; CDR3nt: TGTGCTAGTGGTTTATTCGCGGGGGGGCCCAATGAGCAGTTCTTC
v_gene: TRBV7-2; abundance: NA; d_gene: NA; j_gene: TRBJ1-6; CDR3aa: CASSSERGARNSPLHF; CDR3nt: TGTGCCAGCAGCTCAGAACGGGGGGCGCGTAATTCACCCCTCCACTTT
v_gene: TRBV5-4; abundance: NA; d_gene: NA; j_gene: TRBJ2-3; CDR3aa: CASSQDSGDTQYF; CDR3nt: TGTGCCAGCAGCCAAGACTCGGGAGATACGCAGTATTTT
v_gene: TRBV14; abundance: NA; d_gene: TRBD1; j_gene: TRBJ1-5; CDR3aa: CASSNRDRGRQPQHF; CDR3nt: TGTGCCAGCAGCAACCGGGACAGGGGGCGACAGCCCCAGCATTTT
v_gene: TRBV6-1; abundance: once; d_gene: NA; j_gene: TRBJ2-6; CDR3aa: CASSEISSGANVLTF; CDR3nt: TGTGCCAGCAGTGAAATCTCCTCTGGGGCCAACGTCCTGACTTTC
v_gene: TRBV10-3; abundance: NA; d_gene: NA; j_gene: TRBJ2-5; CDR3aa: CAISEALGYQETQYF; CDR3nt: TGTGCCATCAGTGAGGCCTTGGGCTACCAAGAGACCCAGTACTTC
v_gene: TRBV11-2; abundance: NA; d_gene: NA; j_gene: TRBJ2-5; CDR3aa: CASSLGSQETQYF; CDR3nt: TGTGCCAGCAGCTTAGGTTCACAAGAGACCCAGTACTTC
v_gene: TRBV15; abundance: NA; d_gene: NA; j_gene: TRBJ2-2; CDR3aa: CATSREGVYTGELFF; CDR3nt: TGTGCCACCAGCAGAGAAGGGGTTTACACCGGGGAGCTGTTTTTT
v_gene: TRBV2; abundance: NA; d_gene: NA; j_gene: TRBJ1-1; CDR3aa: CASSEGRVFF; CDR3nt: TGTGCCAGCAGTGAAGGGCGGGTTTTCTTT
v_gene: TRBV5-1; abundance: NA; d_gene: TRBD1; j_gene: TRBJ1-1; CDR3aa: CASSDDRGLSTEAFF; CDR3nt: TGCGCCAGCAGCGATGACAGGGGGCTGAGCACTGAAGCTTTCTTT
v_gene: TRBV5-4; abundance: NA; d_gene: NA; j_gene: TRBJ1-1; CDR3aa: CASSSQGTEAFF; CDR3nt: TGTGCCAGCAGCTCGCAGGGGACTGAAGCTTTCTTT
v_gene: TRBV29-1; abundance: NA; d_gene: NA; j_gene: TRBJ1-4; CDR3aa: CSVEVFQENNEKLFF; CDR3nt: TGCAGCGTGGAGGTTTTCCAGGAGAATAATGAAAAACTGTTTTTT
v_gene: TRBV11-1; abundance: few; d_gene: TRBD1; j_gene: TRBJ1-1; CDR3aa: CASSLTGQGYTEAFF; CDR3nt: TGTGCCAGCAGCTTAACGGGACAGGGGTACACTGAAGCTTTCTTT
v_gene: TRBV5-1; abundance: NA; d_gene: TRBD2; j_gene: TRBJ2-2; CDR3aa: CASSLDPSGTGELFF; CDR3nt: TGCGCCAGCAGCTTGGACCCTAGCGGTACCGGGGAGCTGTTTTTT
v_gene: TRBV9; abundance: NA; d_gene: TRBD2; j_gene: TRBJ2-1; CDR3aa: CASSVAWGGDLRPNEQFF; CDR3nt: TGTGCCAGCAGCGTAGCTTGGGGGGGGGACCTTCGTCCCAATGAGCAGTTCTTC
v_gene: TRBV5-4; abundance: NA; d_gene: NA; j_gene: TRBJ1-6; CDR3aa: CASGAGDDSPLHF; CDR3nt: TGTGCCAGCGGGGCAGGGGATGATTCACCCCTCCACTTT
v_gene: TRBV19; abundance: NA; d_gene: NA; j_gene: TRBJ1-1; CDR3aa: CASTLVGGGFVTEAFF; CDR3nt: TGTGCCAGTACCCTCGTTGGGGGGGGCTTTGTCACTGAAGCTTTCTTT
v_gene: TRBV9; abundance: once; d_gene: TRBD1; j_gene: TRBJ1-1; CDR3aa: CASSVQGVGTEAFF; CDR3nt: TGTGCCAGCAGCGTACAGGGGGTTGGCACTGAAGCTTTCTTT
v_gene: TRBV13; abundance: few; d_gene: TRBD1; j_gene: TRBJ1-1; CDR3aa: CASDSGQEGTEAFF; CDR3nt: TGTGCCAGCGATTCGGGACAGGAGGGCACTGAAGCTTTCTTT
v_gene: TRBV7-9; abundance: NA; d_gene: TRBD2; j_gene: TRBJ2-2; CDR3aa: CSSSLTSEELFF; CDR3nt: TGTTCCAGCAGCCTTACTAGCGAGGAGCTGTTTTTT